This T cell receptor beta chain stems from a study of CD8+ T cells in alopecia areata. This clone was seen more than once but under ten times. The antigen is undetermined. This CDR3 is 18 amino acids long. V lost 4 bases, J lost 1 base, and 11 bases stayed unmatched. The germline V gene encodes CDR1 SGHDT and CDR2 YYEEEE. PBMCs provided sorted CD4+ and CD8+ T cells. Study-wide results and limits: Besides other cells, scalp samples also yield sequences of resident alphabeta T cells from normal skin.

As the sequencing template, cDNA was produced by extracting RNA and reverse transcribing it. Clones were sequenced by immunoSEQ multiplex PCR, and TCRdb holds only the in-frame ones, with some missing. The table includes about 110,000 clones, around 55% detected once. The V and J genes are TRBV5-6 and TRBJ2-1; 10 bases agree with TRBD1. The sequence was collected from a human donor in good health. The material sequenced was CD8+ T cells sorted from blood. The CDR3 sequence is CASSRWHLGQGSYNEQFF. The CDR3 DNA is TGTGCCAGCAGCCGATGGCATCTGGGACAGGGGTCCTACAATGAGCAGTTCTTC.